These T cell receptor beta chains were read from a single sample in a study of T cell changes during pregnancy in multiple sclerosis. The method was immunoSEQ multiplex PCR; TCRdb's version includes in-frame clones alone and lacks a portion of them. The sample lists 35,000 to 40,000 clones, approximately 90% occurring once. This specimen was CD4+ T cells from peripheral blood mononuclear cells, taken in the third trimester of pregnancy. All receptors come from a female donor with multiple sclerosis, enrolled in a pregnancy study. CDR3s include the opening cysteine and the closing phenylalanine or tryptophan. A D gene is named only where the DNA matches it firmly. Clone size appears in some rows only: once, few, many, or a class for an expanded clone.

D | size | J | V | CDR3 | DNA
- | - | TRBJ1-5 | TRBV19 | CASSENGQPKNNQPQHF | TGTGCCAGTAGTGAGAACGGACAGCCAAAGAACAATCAGCCCCAGCATTTT
- | - | TRBJ2-3 | TRBV10-2 | CASSPDSVVDTQYF | TGCGCCAGCAGCCCGGACAGCGTCGTAGATACGCAGTATTTT
- | - | TRBJ1-1 | TRBV6-1 | CASSGAYGGTAEAFF | TGTGCCAGCAGTGGCGCCTACGGGGGTACCGCTGAAGCTTTCTTT
- | - | TRBJ2-7 | TRBV7-9 | CASSPGYGQGNYEQYF | TGTGCCAGCAGCCCTGGGTATGGGCAGGGGAACTACGAGCAGTACTTC
TRBD1 | - | TRBJ2-1 | TRBV7-2 | CASSPRGTGTPSSYNEQFF | TGTGCCAGCAGCCCCCGTGGGACAGGGACGCCTAGCTCCTACAATGAGCAGTTCTTC
- | - | TRBJ2-5 | TRBV6-5 | CASSYSGVETQYF | TGTGCCAGCAGTTACTCGGGAGTAGAGACCCAGTACTTC
- | - | TRBJ2-2 | TRBV10-1 | CASSVQINTGELFF | TGCGCCAGCAGTGTTCAGATAAACACCGGGGAGCTGTTTTTT
- | - | TRBJ1-5 | TRBV5-1 | CASSQGGGNQPQHF | TGCGCCAGCAGCCAGGGAGGGGGGAATCAGCCCCAGCATTTT
TRBD1 | - | TRBJ1-2 | TRBV30 | CARGTGSSLGYGYTF | TGTGCCCGCGGGACAGGGTCGTCGTTAGGGTATGGCTACACCTTC
- | - | TRBJ2-7 | TRBV7-9 | CASSLLGTPGEQYF | TGTGCCAGCAGCTTACTCGGGACTCCCGGCGAGCAGTACTTC
TRBD2 | - | TRBJ2-1 | TRBV5-1 | CASSLGAGGGEQFF | TGCGCCAGCAGCTTGGGGGCGGGAGGGGGTGAGCAGTTCTTC
- | - | TRBJ2-7 | TRBV7-2 | CASSLTSYEQYF | TGTGCCAGCAGCTTAACTAGCTACGAGCAGTACTTC
- | - | TRBJ2-7 | TRBV29-1 | CSVQTTSSYEQYF | TGCAGCGTCCAAACTACCAGCTCCTACGAGCAGTACTTC
- | - | TRBJ1-1 | TRBV7-9 | CASSLGETEAFF | TGTGCCAGCAGCTTAGGGGAGACTGAAGCTTTCTTT
TRBD2 | once | TRBJ2-7 | TRBV7-2 | CASSPTGLAGVQQYF | TGTGCCAGCAGCCCGACGGGACTAGCGGGAGTACAGCAGTACTTC
TRBD1 | - | TRBJ2-5 | TRBV5-4 | CASTGQTQETQYF | TGTGCCAGCACGGGACAGACCCAAGAGACCCAGTACTTC
- | - | TRBJ2-7 | TRBV7-2 | CASSLTSSHDYEQYF | TGTGCCAGCAGCTTAACGTCTAGTCATGACTACGAGCAGTACTTC
TRBD1 | - | TRBJ1-2 | TRBV29-1 | CSALTGDYGYTF | TGCAGCGCCCTGACAGGGGACTATGGCTACACCTTC
- | - | TRBJ1-2 | TRBV6-1 | CASRYSLKADTGYTF | TGTGCCAGCAGATATAGTTTAAAAGCCGATACTGGCTACACCTTC
- | - | TRBJ1-2 | TRBV30 | CAWSDTGLRGYTF | TGTGCCTGGAGTGATACAGGGTTGAGAGGCTACACCTTC
TRBD1 | few | TRBJ1-1 | TRBV10-3 | CAITGTGGTEAFF | TGTGCCATTACCGGGACAGGAGGAACTGAAGCTTTCTTT
TRBD1 | - | TRBJ2-3 | TRBV7-9 | CASSAHWTGGEGDTQYF | TGTGCCAGCAGCGCCCACTGGACAGGGGGCGAAGGAGATACGCAGTATTTT
- | - | TRBJ1-2 | TRBV9 | CASSVSRVDYGYTF | TGTGCCAGCAGCGTCTCCAGGGTAGACTATGGCTACACCTTC
- | - | TRBJ1-1 | TRBV27 | CASSLSGVSPLNTEAFF | TGTGCCAGCAGTTTATCAGGGGTGAGTCCTTTGAACACTGAAGCTTTCTTT
TRBD1 | - | TRBJ1-1 | TRBV19 | CASTARGTNTEAFF | TGTGCCAGTACCGCCAGGGGGACGAACACTGAAGCTTTCTTT
- | - | TRBJ1-1 | TRBV7-2 | CASSSRQLTEAFF | TGTGCCAGCAGCTCCCGACAGCTCACTGAAGCTTTCTTT
TRBD1 | - | TRBJ1-2 | TRBV4-1 | CASHQTGGVSYGYTF | TGCGCCAGCCACCAGACAGGGGGCGTTAGCTATGGCTACACCTTC
TRBD1 | - | TRBJ1-2 | TRBV6-1 | CASSADRGDGGYTF | TGTGCCAGCAGCGCGGACAGGGGGGACGGGGGCTACACCTTC
TRBD1 | - | TRBJ2-3 | TRBV5-6 | CASSWGTGSTDTQYF | TGTGCCAGCAGCTGGGGGACAGGGAGCACAGATACGCAGTATTTT
TRBD1 | - | TRBJ1-4 | TRBV5-1 | CASSFGLTGTENEKLFF | TGCGCCAGCAGCTTTGGACTCACCGGGACAGAAAATGAAAAACTGTTTTTT
- | - | TRBJ1-1 | TRBV5-1 | CASSLEQGNTEAFF | TGCGCCAGCAGCTTGGAACAGGGGAACACTGAAGCTTTCTTT
TRBD1 | - | TRBJ2-3 | TRBV19 | CASSIDRNYGTAYTDTQYF | TGTGCCAGTAGTATAGATCGAAACTACGGGACAGCCTACACAGATACGCAGTATTTT
- | - | TRBJ2-1 | TRBV6-5 | CASRRQGGEQFF | TGTGCCAGCAGAAGACAGGGAGGTGAGCAGTTCTTC
- | - | TRBJ1-4 | TRBV29-1 | CSVRRGANEKLFF | TGCAGCGTTCGGCGCGGGGCTAATGAAAAACTGTTTTTT
- | - | TRBJ1-2 | TRBV28 | CASSLQQVLGYTF | TGTGCCAGCAGTTTACAACAGGTGCTGGGCTACACCTTC
TRBD1 | - | TRBJ2-7 | TRBV30 | CAWSSQTGRYEQYF | TGTGCCTGGAGTTCCCAGACAGGGCGCTACGAGCAGTACTTC
TRBD1 | - | TRBJ1-1 | TRBV19 | CASSEGQTLNTEAFF | TGTGCCAGTAGTGAGGGACAGACCTTGAACACTGAAGCTTTCTTT
TRBD1 | - | TRBJ2-1 | TRBV5-1 | CASSSLQGVTGNEQFF | TGCGCCAGCAGCTCGTTACAGGGGGTCACCGGCAATGAGCAGTTCTTC
TRBD2 | - | TRBJ2-2 | TRBV4-1 | CASSQQGLASGELFF | TGCGCCAGCAGCCAACAGGGACTAGCATCCGGGGAGCTGTTTTTT
TRBD2 | - | TRBJ2-1 | TRBV10-3 | CAISDGTSANEQFF | TGTGCCATCAGTGACGGGACTAGCGCAAATGAGCAGTTCTTC
- | - | TRBJ1-2 | TRBV5-1 | CASSLSQGNGYTF | TGCGCCAGCAGCTTGAGTCAGGGGAATGGCTACACCTTC
TRBD2 | - | TRBJ2-1 | TRBV6-5 | CASSYRDYYNEQFF | TGTGCCAGCAGTTACCGGGACTACTACAATGAGCAGTTCTTC
- | - | TRBJ1-2 | TRBV9 | CASSVEVGVNYGYTF | TGTGCCAGCAGCGTAGAAGTCGGTGTTAACTATGGCTACACCTTC
TRBD2 | once | TRBJ2-1 | TRBV30 | CAWSEGLAGDNEQFF | TGTGCCTGGAGTGAGGGACTAGCGGGGGACAATGAGCAGTTCTTC
TRBD1 | - | TRBJ2-5 | TRBV19 | CASSILGQGGETQYF | TGTGCCAGTAGTATCCTCGGACAGGGGGGTGAGACCCAGTACTTC
TRBD1 | - | TRBJ2-2 | TRBV10-3 | CAITDRENTGELFF | TGTGCCATTACCGACAGGGAAAACACCGGGGAGCTGTTTTTT
TRBD1 | - | TRBJ2-5 | TRBV10-2 | CASSGTGGGKTQYF | TGCGCCAGCAGTGGGACAGGGGGTGGGAAGACCCAGTACTTC
TRBD1 | - | TRBJ2-7 | TRBV6-6 | CASSYDRGEYEQYF | TGTGCCAGCAGTTACGACAGGGGGGAATACGAGCAGTACTTC